The clone carrying this TCR beta chain has at least ten counts. No antigen is known for it. These data originate in a study of T-cell reconstitution after alpha-beta-depleted transplantation in children. Overall study findings and caveats: The main origin of T-cell counts and diversity one year after transplant was newly produced T cells. Several hundred expanded graft clones reportedly were the source of alpha-beta T cells about two months after transplant.

The CDR3 consists of 11 residues. The V and J ends lost 6 bases and 8 bases respectively, with 8 bases between them. CDR1 and CDR2 (germline): ENHRY, SYGVKD. Unique molecular identifiers were incorporated when the TCRbeta library was constructed. MiXCR was run by TCRdb on the PCR reads, yielding one entry per CDR3 protein. Altogether about 300,000 distinct CDR3 sequences are present, just over 7.5% being singletons, with the ten largest covering over 7.5%. The chain uses TRBV10-3 and TRBJ2-1; D is undetermined. The sequencing here drew on peripheral blood, taken 360 days after TCRalphabeta/CD19-depleted stem cell transplant. This TCR derives from a female patient between 2 and 10 years old who had a stem cell transplant for Fanconi anemia, so the T cells may come from the graft donor. The CDR3 region has the DNA TGTGCCATCAGCTACAACGATGAGCAGTTCTTC. Encoded protein: CAISYNDEQFF.